These T cell receptor beta chains were read from a single sample in a study of shared clonotypes between healthy human individuals. Using immunoSEQ multiplex PCR, the repertoire was profiled, and TCRdb retains in-frame clones only, with some absent. This sample has roughly 300,000 clones; about nine tenths occur once, and the top ten carry about a sixth. The sample consisted of memory CD8+ T cells sorted from blood. These receptors all stem from a man younger than 30 in good health. CDR3s include the opening cysteine and the closing phenylalanine or tryptophan.

v_call	j_call	cdr3_aa
TRBV4-1	TRBJ2-7	CASSPFLQYEQYF
TRBV10-3	TRBJ1-1	CAISETAYTEAFF
TRBV6-6	TRBJ2-3	CASTSQGF
TRBV27	TRBJ2-4	CASRKDGSTGDGRYF
TRBV5-8	TRBJ1-6	CASSVTVNNSPLHF
TRBV10-2	TRBJ2-7	CASRETGTYEQYF
TRBV7-8	TRBJ2-7	CASAYDRDYEQYF
TRBV25-1	TRBJ2-1	CASSDDLPGQNFNEQFF
TRBV30	TRBJ1-1	CAWSVGGGTEAFF
TRBV4-1	TRBJ2-2	CASSQDGMDGELFF
TRBV6-1	TRBJ2-3	CASSDLGSGTDTQYF
TRBV27	TRBJ2-5	CASSLSRWQGEETQYF
TRBV2	TRBJ1-5	CASSEGITDGNQPQHF
TRBV13	TRBJ2-1	CASSLEGSKGNEQFF
TRBV7-9	TRBJ2-5	CASSYILGETQYF
TRBV28	TRBJ1-6	CASSFPLTGDSPLHF
TRBV6-6	TRBJ2-2	CASSPAWAGELFF
TRBV7-6	TRBJ2-1	CASSLSGPYNEQFF
TRBV13	TRBJ2-2	CASSREGSNTGELFF
TRBV30	TRBJ2-3	CAWSSMNTDTQYF
TRBV11-2	TRBJ2-1	CASSSPLGRPGNEQFF
TRBV9	TRBJ2-7	CASSVADRDYEQYF
TRBV30	TRBJ2-3	CAWSGGATDTQYF
TRBV7-9	TRBJ2-1	CASSSLVGRNEQFF
TRBV6-5	TRBJ1-4	CASSPGETTNEKLFF
TRBV7-9	TRBJ1-5	CASSLDLGQPQHF
TRBV7-2	TRBJ1-1	CASSFFNTEAFF
TRBV7-9	TRBJ1-4	CASSPRTVATNEKLFF
TRBV11-3	TRBJ2-7	CASSLDGSGSLREQYF
TRBV5-1	TRBJ2-7	CASSLEELVVQYF
TRBV28	TRBJ2-7	CASSFDGYSYEQYF